This TCR beta chain was obtained from a study of blood T cell repertoires in COVID-19. Study-wide background: COVID-19 samples collected from the United States, Italy and Spain covered acute and convalescent phases. T cells, B-cell-depleted T cells, or PBMCs supplied cDNA or gDNA.

Per the original data handling: Estimates of nucleated cell counts were drawn from the amplification of reference gene primers. TCRdb's table, derived via immunoSEQ multiplex PCR, lists solely in-frame clones and lacks some. V, J and clone size derive from that table, while D and trimming were established from the DNA sequence. The sample records under 75,000 clones, around 80% being singletons. V lost 1 base, J lost 5 bases, and 5 bases stayed unmatched. The CDR3 extends over 15 amino acids. CDR1 is MGHRA, CDR2 YSYEKL, per germline. V gene TRBV4-1 combines with J gene TRBJ2-3; 8 bases agree with TRBD2. The TCR comes from an elderly man with acute or convalescent COVID-19. Sequencing input: peripheral blood. This CDR3 reads CASSQVRLALDTQYF. The CDR3 DNA is TGCGCCAGCAGCCAAGTGCGACTAGCGCTAGATACGCAGTATTTT.